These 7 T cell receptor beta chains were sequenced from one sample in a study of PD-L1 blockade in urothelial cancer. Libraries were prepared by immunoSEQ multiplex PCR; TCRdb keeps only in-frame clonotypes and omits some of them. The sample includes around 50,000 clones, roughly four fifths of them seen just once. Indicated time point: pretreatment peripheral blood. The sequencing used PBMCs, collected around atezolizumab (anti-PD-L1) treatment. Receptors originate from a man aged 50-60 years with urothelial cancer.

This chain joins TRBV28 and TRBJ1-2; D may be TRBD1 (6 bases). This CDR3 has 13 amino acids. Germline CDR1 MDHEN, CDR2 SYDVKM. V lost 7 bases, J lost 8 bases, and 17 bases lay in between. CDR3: CASTPSGVRGYTF. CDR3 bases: TGTGCCAGCACTCCATCAGGGGTGAGGGGCTACACCTTC.

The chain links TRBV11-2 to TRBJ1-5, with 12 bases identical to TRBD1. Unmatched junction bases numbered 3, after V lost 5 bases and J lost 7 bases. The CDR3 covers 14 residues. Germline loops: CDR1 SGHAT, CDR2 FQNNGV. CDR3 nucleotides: TGTGCCAGCAGCCTAGGGACAGGGGGCCAGCCCCAGCATTTT. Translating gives CASSLGTGGQPQHF.

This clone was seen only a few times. The CDR3 nucleotides are TGTGCCAGCAGCTACAGGGGCCTTGGTAATTCACCCCTCCACTTT. It codes for CASSYRGLGNSPLHF. The V call is TRBV7-9, the J call TRBJ1-6; 7 bases fit TRBD1. The V gene's germline CDR1 is SEHNR and CDR2 FQNEAQ (reference sequence). V lost 4 bases, J lost 6 bases, and 6 bases stayed unmatched. The CDR3 consists of 15 residues.

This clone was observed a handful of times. In DNA, the CDR3 is TGTGCCAGCAGCCGGGTTTTGGAGCAGTTCTTC. It specifies CASSRVLEQFF. The chain links TRBV7-9 to TRBJ2-1, with D unresolved. Germline CDR1 reads SEHNR; CDR2 reads FQNEAQ (reference sequence). V lost 5 bases and J 10 bases, leaving 9 bases between the germline ends. The length of the CDR3 is 11 residues.

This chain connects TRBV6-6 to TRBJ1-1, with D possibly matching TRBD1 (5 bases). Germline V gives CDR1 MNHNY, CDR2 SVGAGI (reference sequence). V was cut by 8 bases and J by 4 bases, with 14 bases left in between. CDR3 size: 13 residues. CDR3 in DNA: TGTGCCAGCTTCCCGGCAAGGGGCACTGAAGCTTTCTTT. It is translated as CASFPARGTEAFF.

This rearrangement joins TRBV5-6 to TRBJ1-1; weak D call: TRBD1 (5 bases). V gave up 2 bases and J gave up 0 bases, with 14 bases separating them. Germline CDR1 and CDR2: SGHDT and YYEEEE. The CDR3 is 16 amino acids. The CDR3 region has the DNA TGTGCCAGCAGCTTTGGCAGGGTAGTTCTGAACACTGAAGCTTTCTTT. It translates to CASSFGRVVLNTEAFF.

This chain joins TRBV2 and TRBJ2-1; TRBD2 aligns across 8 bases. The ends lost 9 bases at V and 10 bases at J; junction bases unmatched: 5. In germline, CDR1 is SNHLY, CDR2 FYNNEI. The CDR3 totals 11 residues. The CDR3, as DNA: TGTGCCAGGCGGGAGGTGGTCGAGCAGTTCTTC. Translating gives CARREVVEQFF.